What follows is one T cell receptor (beta chain) and its context. Antigen specificity is unknown. This sample is drawn from a study of cytomegalovirus exposure and HLA in healthy donors. Study-wide context: Falling in the Caucasian-associated ancestry cluster were roughly 86% of under 500 genotyped donors.

The PCR contained 60 Vbeta and 13 Jbeta primers. Sequencing used immunoSEQ multiplex PCR; TCRdb keeps in-frame clones, though not all of them. The repertoire includes about 92,000 clones, 55% to 75% of them detected once, and roughly 2.7% sits in the top ten. General study findings and limits: Being productive about 90% or about 30% of the time was typical of most TCR beta V segments in an earlier analysis.

The sample consisted of PBMCs. This TCR derives from a man in his forties or fifties in good health and CMV-seronegative.

As DNA, the CDR3 is TGTGCCAGCAGTTTAAGGGGTTGGGAGACCCAGTACTTC. It codes for CASSLRGWETQYF. The genes are TRBV28 and TRBJ2-5; perhaps TRBD1 as D (5 bases). Germline-derived CDR1 and CDR2 are MDHEN and SYDVKM. The CDR3 is made up of 13 amino acids. V gave up 2 bases and J gave up 5 bases, with 9 bases separating them.